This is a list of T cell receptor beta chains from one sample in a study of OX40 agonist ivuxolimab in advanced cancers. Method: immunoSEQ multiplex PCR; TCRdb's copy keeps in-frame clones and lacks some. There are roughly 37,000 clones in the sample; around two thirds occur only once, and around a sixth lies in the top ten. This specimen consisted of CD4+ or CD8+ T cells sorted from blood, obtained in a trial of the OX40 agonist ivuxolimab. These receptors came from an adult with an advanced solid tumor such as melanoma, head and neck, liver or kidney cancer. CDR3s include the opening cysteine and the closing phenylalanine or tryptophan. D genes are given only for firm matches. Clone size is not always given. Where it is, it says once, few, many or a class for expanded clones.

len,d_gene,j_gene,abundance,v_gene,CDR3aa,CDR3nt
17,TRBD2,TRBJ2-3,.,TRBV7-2,CASSTKTSGGAVNTQYF,TGTGCCAGCAGCACCAAGACTAGCGGGGGGGCGGTAAATACGCAGTATTTT
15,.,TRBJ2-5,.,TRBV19,CASSWGRTVGETQYF,TGTGCCAGTAGCTGGGGACGGACGGTGGGGGAGACCCAGTACTTC
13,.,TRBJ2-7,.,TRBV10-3,CAIRSGQPYEQYF,TGTGCCATCAGGTCAGGACAGCCCTACGAGCAGTACTTC
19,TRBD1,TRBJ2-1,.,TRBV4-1,CASSRATGARGMAYNEQFF,TGCGCCAGCAGCCGGGCGACAGGGGCTCGAGGTATGGCATACAATGAGCAGTTCTTC
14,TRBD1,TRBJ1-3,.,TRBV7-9,CASSLGTAGNTIYF,TGTGCCAGCAGTTTGGGGACAGCCGGAAACACCATATATTTT
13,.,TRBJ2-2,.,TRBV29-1,CSVGGPDTGELFF,TGCAGCGTTGGGGGGCCGGACACCGGGGAGCTGTTTTTT
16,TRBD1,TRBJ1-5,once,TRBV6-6,CASSPHTQGANQPQHF,TGTGCCAGCAGCCCACATACTCAGGGGGCCAATCAGCCCCAGCATTTT
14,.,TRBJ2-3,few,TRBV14,CASSEILWVDTQYF,TGTGCCAGCAGCGAGATTCTTTGGGTAGATACGCAGTATTTT
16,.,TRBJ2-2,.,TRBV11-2,CASSLGPGPITGELFF,TGTGCCAGCAGCTTAGGACCCGGACCAATCACCGGGGAGCTGTTTTTT
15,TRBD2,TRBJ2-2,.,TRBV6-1,CASSDIAGGTGELFF,TGTGCCAGCAGTGACATAGCGGGGGGCACCGGGGAGCTGTTTTTT
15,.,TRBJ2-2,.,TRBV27,CASSYGVGFGGELFF,TGTGCCAGCAGTTACGGGGTGGGGTTCGGCGGGGAGCTGTTTTTT
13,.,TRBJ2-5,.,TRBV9,CASSGTNQETQYF,TGTGCCAGCAGCGGGACTAATCAAGAGACCCAGTACTTC
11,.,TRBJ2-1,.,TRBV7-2,CASSLRYEQFF,TGTGCCAGCAGCTTAAGGTATGAGCAGTTCTTC
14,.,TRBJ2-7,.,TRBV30,CAWSAFSGEREQYF,TGTGCCTGGAGTGCTTTCTCCGGGGAGCGCGAGCAGTACTTC
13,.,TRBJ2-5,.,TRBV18,CASSPPGQETQYF,TGTGCCAGCTCACCACCAGGCCAAGAGACCCAGTACTTC
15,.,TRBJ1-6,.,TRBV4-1,CASSNATVGASPLHF,TGCGCCAGCAGCAACGCGACAGTGGGGGCTTCACCCCTCCACTTT
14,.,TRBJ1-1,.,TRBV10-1,CASSPRTESTEAFF,TGCGCCAGCAGTCCTCGGACAGAATCGACTGAAGCTTTCTTT
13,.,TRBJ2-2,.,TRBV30,CAWKRPNTGELFF,TGTGCCTGGAAGCGACCTAACACCGGGGAGCTGTTTTTT
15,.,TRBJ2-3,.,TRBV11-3,CASSLDGTGTDTQYF,TGTGCCAGCAGCTTAGACGGGACCGGCACAGATACGCAGTATTTT
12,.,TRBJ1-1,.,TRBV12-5,CASGDGYTEAFF,TGTGCTAGTGGCGACGGGTACACTGAAGCTTTCTTT
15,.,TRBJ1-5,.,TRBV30,CAWSVPGYSNQPQHF,TGTGCCTGGAGTGTCCCAGGGTATAGCAATCAGCCCCAGCATTTT
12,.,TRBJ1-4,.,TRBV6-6,CASRGKNEKLFF,TGTGCCAGCAGGGGAAAGAATGAAAAACTGTTTTTT
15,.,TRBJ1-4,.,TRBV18,CASSPEGRINEKLFF,TGTGCCAGCTCACCAGAAGGACGGATTAATGAAAAACTGTTTTTT
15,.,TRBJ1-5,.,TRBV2,CASSEQGISNQPQHF,TGTGCCAGCAGTGAACAAGGGATTAGCAATCAGCCCCAGCATTTT
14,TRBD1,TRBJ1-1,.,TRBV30,CAWSPGQGVTEAFF,TGTGCCTGGAGTCCGGGACAGGGAGTTACTGAAGCTTTCTTT
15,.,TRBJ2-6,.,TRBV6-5,CASSTQVSGANVLTF,TGTGCCAGCAGTACACAGGTCTCTGGGGCCAACGTCCTGACTTTC
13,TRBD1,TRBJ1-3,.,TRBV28,CASHDRVGNTIYF,TGTGCCAGCCACGACAGGGTCGGAAACACCATATATTTT
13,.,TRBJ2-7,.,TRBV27,CASSFPDTLEQYF,TGTGCCAGCAGTTTCCCGGACACCTTGGAGCAGTACTTC
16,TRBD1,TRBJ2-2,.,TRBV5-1,CASSPMRQGETGELFF,TGCGCCAGCAGCCCAATGAGACAGGGGGAGACCGGGGAGCTGTTTTTT
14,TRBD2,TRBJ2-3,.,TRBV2,CASSLAAGGDTQYF,TGTGCCAGCAGTCTCGCAGCGGGGGGAGATACGCAGTATTTT
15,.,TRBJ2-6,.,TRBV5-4,CAGSPRGAGANVLTF,TGTGCCGGCAGCCCGAGGGGGGCCGGGGCCAACGTCCTGACTTTC